Below, 14 T cell receptor beta chains from the same sample are listed, as sequenced in a study of T cell responses to AZD1222 COVID-19 vaccine. Using immunoSEQ multiplex PCR, the repertoire was profiled, and TCRdb retains in-frame clones only, with some absent. The sample holds roughly 150,000 clones; 88% are singletons and the top ten take about 3.4%. The sample in question was peripheral blood, obtained on day 0 of MenACWY control vaccination. These receptors originate from an adult in good health.

J is TRBJ1-5 and V is TRBV30; D ambiguous. The CDR3 sequence is 12 residues long. The germline V gene encodes CDR1 GTSNPN and CDR2 SVGIG (reference sequence). V dropped 0 bases and J dropped 9 bases, with 9 bases sitting between them. The CDR3 protein is CAWSVLMGPQHF. CDR3 DNA sequence: TGTGCCTGGAGTGTACTGATGGGGCCCCAGCATTTT.

The rearrangement links TRBV7-3 to TRBJ1-1; D uncertain. The CDR3 totals 13 residues. V lost 1 base and J 4 bases, leaving 7 bases between the germline ends. Germline CDR1 and CDR2: SGHTA and FQGTGA. The CDR3 protein is CASSLNPATEAFF. For the CDR3, the DNA is TGTGCCAGCAGCTTAAATCCGGCCACTGAAGCTTTCTTT. Looking up the rest from reference TRBV7-3 and TRBJ1-1 gives the full variable domain: GAGVSQTPSNKVTEKGKYVELRCDPISGHTALYWYRQSLGQGPEFLIYFQGTGAADDSGLPNDRFFAVRPEGSVSTLKIQRTERGDSAVYLCASSLNPATEAFFGQGTRLTVV.

The gene calls are TRBV19 and TRBJ2-7; D unclear. Germline lookup yields CDR1 LNHDA and CDR2 SQIVND (reference sequence). The CDR3 runs to 14 residues. V lost 5 bases to trimming and J lost 1 base, with 12 bases between them. CDR3 sequence (DNA): TGTGCCAGTAGTCGAGGTGACATTTCCTACGAGCAGTACTTC. The encoded protein is CASSRGDISYEQYF. Combining the CDR3 with reference TRBV19 and TRBJ2-7 gives the whole variable domain DGGITQSPKYLFRKEGQNVTLSCEQNLNHDAMYWYRQDPGQGLRLIYYSQIVNDFQKGDIAEGYSVSREKKESFPLTVTSAQKNPTAFYLCASSRGDISYEQYFGPGTRLTVT.

V and J are TRBV7-2 and TRBJ1-2; the match to TRBD1 covers 7 bases. The CDR3 runs 14 residues. In germline, CDR1 is SGHTA, CDR2 FQGNSA. V lost 5 bases and J lost 2; bases outside the gene matches: 5. The chain's CDR3 is CASSPPGQNYGYTF. The CDR3 DNA reads TGTGCCAGCAGCCCACCGGGACAGAACTATGGCTACACCTTC.

V usage is TRBV29-1 and J usage is TRBJ1-4; TRBD1 might be the D (5 bases). Trimming stripped 1 base from V and 6 bases from J, with 9 bases between. This CDR3 spans 13 amino acids. Germline-derived CDR1 and CDR2 are SQVTM and ANQGSEA. CDR3 coding DNA: TGCAGCGTTGAAGGGGGGAGCTATGAAAAACTGTTTTTT. Translated: CSVEGGSYEKLFF. The variable domain in full, completed from reference TRBV29-1 and TRBJ1-4, reads SAVISQKPSRDICQRGTSLTIQCQVDSQVTMMFWYRQQPGQSLTLIATANQGSEATYESGFVIDKFPISRPNLTFSTLTVSNMSPEDSSIYLCSVEGGSYEKLFFGSGTQLSVL.

The chain is built from TRBV19 and TRBJ2-1; TRBD2 matches 7 bases. The germline V gene has CDR1 LNHDA and CDR2 SQIVND (reference sequence). V lost 2 bases and J lost 2; bases outside the gene matches: 3. The CDR3 sequence is 15 residues long. CDR3 sequence (DNA): TGTGCCAGTAGTATATGGAGCGGGACCTACAATGAGCAGTTCTTC. This translates into CASSIWSGTYNEQFF. Supplemented by reference TRBV19 and TRBJ2-1, the full variable domain reads DGGITQSPKYLFRKEGQNVTLSCEQNLNHDAMYWYRQDPGQGLRLIYYSQIVNDFQKGDIAEGYSVSREKKESFPLTVTSAQKNPTAFYLCASSIWSGTYNEQFFGPGTRLTVL.

The chain joins TRBV3-1 (or the pseudogene TRBV3-2) to TRBJ2-3; D ambiguous. CDR3 length equals 13 residues. Germline V gene sequence: CDR1 LGHDT, CDR2 YNNKEL (reference sequence). V shed 5 bases and J shed 9 bases, with 15 bases lying between them. The CDR3 DNA sequence: TGTGCCAGCAGCGAAGGACCCCCTGGCACGCAGTATTTT. Translated, it gives CASSEGPPGTQYF.

V usage is TRBV11-2 and J usage is TRBJ2-2, with TRBD1 identical over 7 bases. With 7 bases clipped from V and 4 bases from J, the junction kept 9 bases outside the gene matches. CDR1 SGHAT and CDR2 FQNNGV come from the germline V gene. The CDR3 runs 15 residues. The CDR3 sequence: CASKMTGPSTGELFF. DNA for the CDR3: TGTGCCAGCAAAATGACAGGGCCCAGCACCGGGGAGCTGTTTTTT.

The chain combines TRBV2 with TRBJ2-7, with D unresolved. Germline V gene data show CDR1 as SNHLY and CDR2 as FYNNEI. The V gene lost 7 bases and the J gene lost 1 base, with 8 bases spanning the gap. The CDR3 covers 12 residues. DNA for the CDR3: TGTGCCAGCATCAGAGCTTCCTACGAGCAGTACTTC. It yields the protein CASIRASYEQYF.

This rearrangement joins TRBV6-1 to TRBJ2-2, with 12 bases lining up with TRBD1. CDR1 and CDR2 from the germline V gene are MNHNS and SASEGT. V lost 4 bases and J lost 7; bases outside the gene matches: 10. The CDR3 covers 17 residues. This CDR3 is CASSGSPGTGGIGELFF. DNA of the CDR3: TGTGCCAGCAGTGGGTCCCCCGGGACAGGGGGCATCGGGGAGCTGTTTTTT.

This sequence joins TRBV6-4 and TRBJ2-1; weak D call: TRBD1 (5 bases). This CDR3 region has 15 residues. V was cut by 5 bases and J by 0 bases, with 11 bases left in between. Germline CDR1 reads MRHNA; CDR2 reads SNTAGT. CDR3 in DNA: TGTGCCAGCAGTATGGAGCAGGGCTCCTACAATGAGCAGTTCTTC. As protein: CASSMEQGSYNEQFF.

The V call is TRBV14, the J call TRBJ2-3; 8 nucleotides agree with TRBD2. From germline, CDR1 is SGHDN and CDR2 FVKESK. Trimming cost V 1 base and J 0 bases; bases outside gene matches: 3. The CDR3 spans 16 residues. The CDR3 bases are TGTGCCAGCAGCCAAGGACTAGCGAGAAGCACAGATACGCAGTATTTT. As protein: CASSQGLARSTDTQYF.

This chain uses TRBV11-2 with TRBJ1-1; D remains unclear. Germline CDR1 and CDR2: SGHAT and FQNNGV. V was shortened by 7 bases and J by 6 bases, with 18 bases between the two germline ends. CDR3 length: 14 residues. CDR3 sequence: CASTSLEVMAEAFF. In DNA, the CDR3 is TGTGCCAGCACCTCTCTCGAGGTAATGGCTGAAGCTTTCTTT.

V gene TRBV19 combines with J gene TRBJ2-7, with D hard to call. The germline V gene has CDR1 LNHDA and CDR2 SQIVND (reference sequence). Trimming shortened V by 0 bases and J by 0 bases, and 3 bases separated the two germline ends. CDR3 length: 13 residues. The CDR3 nucleotides read TGTGCCAGTAGTATAGATGACTCCTACGAGCAGTACTTC. Translating it yields CASSIDDSYEQYF.